Shown below are 9 T cell receptor beta chains from a single sample sequenced in a study of T cell repertoires in cytomegalovirus infection. One entry per CDR3 protein results from TCRdb running MiXCR on the reads. This table has 250,000 to 300,000 distinct CDR3 sequences, roughly 25% appearing once. The sequencing input was PBMCs. These receptors were collected from a human donor in good health (CMV status not recorded). Some clones in this sample may be carry-over from other donors' samples.

Many counts were recorded for this clonotype. The chain has TRBV7-2 and TRBJ1-2; possible D gene TRBD1, 5 bases. CDR1 is SGHTA, CDR2 FQGNSA, per germline. The CDR3 sequence is 11 residues long. The V and J ends lost 5 bases and 9 bases respectively, with 10 bases between them. CDR3 nucleotide sequence: TGTGCCAGCAGCCGGGACGAGAGCTACACCTTC. This encodes CASSRDESYTF.

This clonotype was observed many times. The V and J genes are TRBV7-2 and TRBJ1-4; 10 bases map to TRBD1. Germline V gene lookup returns CDR1 SGHTA and CDR2 FQGNSA. J gave up 2 bases and V 5 bases, and 2 bases lay outside the gene matches. This CDR3 is built from 15 residues. The CDR3 sequence: CASSRQGATNEKLFF. For the CDR3, the DNA is TGTGCCAGCAGCAGACAGGGGGCCACTAATGAAAAACTGTTTTTT.

In its sample, this clonotype was seen many times. The J gene is TRBJ2-1, the V gene TRBV10-3, with 11 bases identical to TRBD1. The CDR3 loop spans 16 amino acids. V gave up 5 bases and J gave up 8 bases; unmatched junction bases: 11. Germline V gene sequence: CDR1 ENHRY, CDR2 SYGVKD. CDR3 protein: CAISRTGGGSGDEQFF. The CDR3, as DNA: TGTGCCATCAGTCGGACAGGGGGCGGCTCTGGCGATGAGCAGTTCTTC.

The gene calls are TRBV7-2 and TRBJ2-7; 7 positions match TRBD2. This CDR3 region has 17 residues. CDR1 and CDR2 from the germline V gene are SGHTA and FQGNSA. Losses at the gene ends were 0 bases for V and 4 bases for J; bases not matched to a gene: 12. CDR3 protein: CASSLAGAGFKRYEQYF. The CDR3 DNA sequence: TGTGCCAGCAGCTTAGCGGGAGCGGGGTTTAAACGGTACGAGCAGTACTTC.

The chain recombines TRBV5-1 with TRBJ2-7; D is unclear. CDR1 and CDR2 from the germline V gene are SGHRS and YFSETQ. Trimming took 1 base from V and 3 from J, leaving 11 bases between them. This CDR3 has 14 residues. CDR3 sequence reads: CASSLSGTNYEQYF. CDR3 in DNA: TGCGCCAGCAGCTTGTCGGGCACCAACTACGAGCAGTACTTC.

For the CDR3, the DNA is TGCGCCAGCAGCCAAGATTGGGGACAGGGATCACCCCTCCACTTT. Translation: CASSQDWGQGSPLHF. V gene TRBV4-1 combines with J gene TRBJ1-6, with 9 bases identical to TRBD1. J lost 10 bases, V lost 0 bases, and 4 bases had no gene match. From germline, CDR1 is MGHRA and CDR2 YSYEKL. This CDR3 region has 15 residues.

This clonotype was picked up a small number of times. The chain couples TRBV20-1 to TRBJ2-3; 7 nucleotides align to TRBD1. The junction had 17 bases not matched to a gene; V was cut back by 6 bases and J by 5 bases. Per the germline V gene, CDR1 is DFQATT and CDR2 is SNEGSKA (reference sequence). This CDR3 has 16 residues. The CDR3 reads CSATTGTAAHLDTQYF. The DNA for the CDR3 is TGCAGTGCGACCACCGGGACAGCAGCTCATTTAGATACGCAGTATTTT.

This clonotype was counted at least ten times. The rearrangement uses TRBV7-2 and TRBJ1-5; D call uncertain. Trimming shortened V by 4 bases and J by 0 bases, and 16 bases separated the two germline ends. Germline CDR1 is SGHTA and CDR2 is FQGNSA. This CDR3 contains 17 residues. CDR3 region: CASSSSSGWNSNQPQHF. The CDR3 region has the DNA TGTGCCAGCAGCTCTTCCTCGGGGTGGAATAGCAATCAGCCCCAGCATTTT.

The CDR3 sequence: CASSSFTGELFF. DNA for the CDR3: TGTGCCAGCAGCTCCTTCACCGGGGAGCTGTTTTTT. The V call is TRBV7-3, the J call TRBJ2-2; D gene unclear. There are 12 residues in the CDR3. V lost 4 bases and J lost 4, with 4 bases in between. Germline loops: CDR1 SGHTA, CDR2 FQGTGA.